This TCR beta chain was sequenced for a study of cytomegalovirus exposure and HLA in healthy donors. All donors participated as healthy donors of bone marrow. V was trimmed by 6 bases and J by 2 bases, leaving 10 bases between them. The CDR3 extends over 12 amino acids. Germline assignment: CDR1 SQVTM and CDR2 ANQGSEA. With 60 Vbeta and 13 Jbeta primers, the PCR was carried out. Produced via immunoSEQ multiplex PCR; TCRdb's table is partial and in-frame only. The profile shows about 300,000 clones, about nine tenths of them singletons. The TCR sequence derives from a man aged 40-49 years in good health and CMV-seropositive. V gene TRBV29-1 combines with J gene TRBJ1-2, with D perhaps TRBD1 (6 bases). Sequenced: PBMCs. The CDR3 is CSVIQGNYGYTF. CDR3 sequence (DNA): TGCAGCGTCATACAGGGAAACTATGGCTACACCTTC.